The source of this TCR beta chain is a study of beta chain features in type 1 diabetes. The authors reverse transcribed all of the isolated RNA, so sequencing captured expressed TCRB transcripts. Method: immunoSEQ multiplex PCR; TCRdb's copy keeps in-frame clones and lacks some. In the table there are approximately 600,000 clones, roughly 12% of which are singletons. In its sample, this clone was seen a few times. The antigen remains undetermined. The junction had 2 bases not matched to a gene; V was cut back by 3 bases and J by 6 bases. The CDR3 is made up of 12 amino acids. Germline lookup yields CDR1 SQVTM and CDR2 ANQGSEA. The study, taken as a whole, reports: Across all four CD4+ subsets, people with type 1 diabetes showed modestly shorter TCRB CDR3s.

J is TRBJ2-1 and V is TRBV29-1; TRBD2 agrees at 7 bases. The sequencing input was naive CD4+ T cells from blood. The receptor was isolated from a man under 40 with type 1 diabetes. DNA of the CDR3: TGCAGCGTTGAGGGCGGGGGCAATGAGCAGTTCTTC. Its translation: CSVEGGGNEQFF.